This is a list of T cell receptor beta chains from one sample in a study of OX40 agonist ivuxolimab in advanced cancers. The protocol was immunoSEQ multiplex PCR, while the TCRdb copy is restricted to in-frame clones and leaves out a portion. The sample holds 75,000 to 95,000 clones, more than 80% seen once. The material sequenced was CD4+ or CD8+ T cells sorted from blood, taken in a trial of the OX40 agonist ivuxolimab. These receptors came from an adult with an advanced solid tumor such as melanoma, head and neck, liver or kidney cancer. Each CDR3 is given with its conserved first and last residue. The order of the fields is J gene, D gene, V gene, clone size, CDR3 protein, CDR3 DNA. D genes are given only for firm matches. Clone sizes are given selectively: once, few, many, or a class where the clone is expanded.

>TRBJ1-2|.|TRBV10-3|.
CAISESRGGAGYGYTF
TGTGCCATCAGTGAGTCGAGGGGGGGCGCAGGCTATGGCTACACCTTC
>TRBJ2-3|.|TRBV2|.
CASSEGVPQHTQYF
TGTGCCAGCAGTGAAGGGGTACCACAGCATACGCAGTATTTT
>TRBJ1-4|.|TRBV4-3|.
CASSPTGGEKLFF
TGCGCCAGCAGCCCAACGGGCGGTGAAAAACTGTTTTTT
>TRBJ1-1|TRBD1|TRBV25-1|few
CASKGQGNTEAFF
TGTGCCAGCAAAGGACAGGGGAACACTGAAGCTTTCTTT
>TRBJ2-7|TRBD2|TRBV27|.
CASSLWAPEAGLAGAYEQYF
TGTGCCAGCAGTTTATGGGCCCCCGAAGCGGGACTAGCGGGGGCCTACGAGCAGTACTTC
>TRBJ2-3|.|TRBV6-6|.
CASSYSPQMFTDTQYF
TGTGCCAGCAGTTACTCGCCCCAGATGTTCACAGATACGCAGTATTTT
>TRBJ2-7|.|TRBV6-6|.
CASSRAGYEQYF
TGTGCCAGCAGTCGTGCGGGATACGAGCAGTACTTC
>TRBJ2-6|.|TRBV9|.
CASSERGGASGANVLTF
TGTGCCAGCAGCGAGCGTGGGGGGGCGAGTGGGGCCAACGTCCTGACTTTC
>TRBJ1-5|.|TRBV19|.
CASTEDLFSNQPQHF
TGTGCCAGTACCGAGGATTTATTTAGCAATCAGCCCCAGCATTTT
>TRBJ2-7|TRBD1|TRBV5-1|.
CASSLITGGNSYEQYF
TGCGCCAGCAGCTTGATCACAGGGGGGAACTCCTACGAGCAGTACTTC
>TRBJ2-5|.|TRBV30|.
CAWSGGMQETQYF
TGTGCCTGGAGTGGAGGGATGCAAGAGACCCAGTACTTC
>TRBJ1-1|.|TRBV7-9|.
CASSLYENTEAFF
TGTGCCAGCAGCTTATATGAGAACACTGAAGCTTTCTTT
>TRBJ2-2|.|TRBV7-2|.
CASSLIQTTGELFF
TGTGCCAGCAGCTTAATACAGACTACCGGGGAGCTGTTTTTT
>TRBJ2-2|TRBD2|TRBV2|.
CASSEWASGAGELFF
TGTGCCAGCAGTGAATGGGCTAGCGGGGCCGGGGAGCTGTTTTTT
>TRBJ1-6|.|TRBV27|.
CASNTGYSPLHF
TGTGCCAGCAACACTGGTTATTCACCCCTCCACTTT
>TRBJ2-1|TRBD2|TRBV6-6|.
CASTAGGSYNEQFF
TGTGCCAGCACAGCGGGGGGTAGTTACAATGAGCAGTTCTTC
>TRBJ2-7|TRBD2|TRBV29-1|.
CSVQTSGVYEQYF
TGCAGCGTTCAGACTAGCGGAGTCTACGAGCAGTACTTC
>TRBJ2-5|.|TRBV2|.
CASSEPPETQYF
TGTGCCAGCAGTGAACCCCCCGAGACCCAGTACTTC
>TRBJ2-7|.|TRBV10-3|.
CAISESGIEQYF
TGTGCCATCAGTGAGTCCGGGATTGAGCAGTACTTC
>TRBJ2-1|.|TRBV12-2|once
CASRPGRDRGNEQFF
TGTGCAAGTCGTCCGGGCCGGGACAGGGGAAATGAGCAGTTCTTC
>TRBJ2-7|TRBD2|TRBV7-9|.
CASSLEGGSYEQYF
TGTGCCAGCAGCTTAGAAGGCGGGAGCTACGAGCAGTACTTC
>TRBJ2-5|TRBD1|TRBV7-8|.
CASSFGQGRETQYF
TGTGCCAGCAGCTTCGGACAGGGGAGGGAGACCCAGTACTTC
>TRBJ1-1|.|TRBV9|few
CASSVVGQTEAFF
TGTGCCAGCAGCGTGGTAGGACAGACTGAAGCTTTCTTT
>TRBJ2-2|.|TRBV9|.
CASAHRANTGELFF
TGTGCCAGCGCCCATAGAGCGAACACCGGGGAGCTGTTTTTT
>TRBJ2-1|.|TRBV15|.
CATSRVGGVAYNEQFF
TGTGCCACCAGCAGAGTCGGGGGAGTCGCATACAATGAGCAGTTCTTC
>TRBJ2-4|.|TRBV28|few
CASSLGSLKNIQYF
TGTGCCAGCAGTTTAGGCTCTCTCAAAAACATTCAGTACTTC
>TRBJ2-1|TRBD2|TRBV2|.
CASKVGGFSYNEQFF
TGTGCCAGCAAAGTCGGGGGGTTCTCCTACAATGAGCAGTTCTTC
>TRBJ1-1|TRBD1|TRBV27|.
CASSFRDRNTEAFF
TGTGCCAGCAGTTTCCGGGACAGGAACACTGAAGCTTTCTTT
>TRBJ2-3|.|TRBV5-6|.
CASSLKGLDTQYF
TGTGCCAGCAGCTTAAAGGGGCTTGATACGCAGTATTTT
>TRBJ2-7|.|TRBV28|.
CASSYQDEQYF
TGTGCCAGCAGTTACCAGGACGAGCAGTACTTC
>TRBJ1-1|.|TRBV19|.
CASTRSGPSNTEAFF
TGTGCCAGTACCCGGTCGGGGCCTTCGAACACTGAAGCTTTCTTT
>TRBJ1-3|.|TRBV7-2|once
CASSPRRISGNTIYF
TGTGCCAGCAGCCCCCGCCGAATTTCCGGAAACACCATATATTTT
>TRBJ2-3|TRBD2|TRBV9|.
CASSVVEGGTDTQYF
TGTGCCAGCAGCGTAGTTGAGGGAGGGACAGATACGCAGTATTTT
>TRBJ2-2|.|TRBV7-9|.
CASSLGPGKGQNTGELFF
TGTGCCAGCAGCTTAGGTCCCGGCAAGGGACAGAACACCGGGGAGCTGTTTTTT
>TRBJ1-2|TRBD1|TRBV27|.
CASSQKQGSHLNYGYTF
TGTGCCAGCAGTCAAAAACAGGGGTCTCATCTTAACTATGGCTACACCTTC
>TRBJ2-1|.|TRBV2|.
CASSNPEMGIYNEQFF
TGTGCCAGCAGTAATCCAGAGATGGGGATTTACAATGAGCAGTTCTTC
>TRBJ2-1|.|TRBV30|.
CAWSVGGGRGNEQFF
TGTGCCTGGAGTGTCGGGGGAGGAAGGGGCAATGAGCAGTTCTTC
>TRBJ2-7|.|TRBV28|.
CASSLGTYEQYF
TGTGCCAGCAGTTTAGGGACCTACGAGCAGTACTTC
>TRBJ2-6|.|TRBV10-1|.
CASRTASGANVLTF
TGCGCCAGCAGGACAGCTTCTGGGGCCAACGTCCTGACTTTC
>TRBJ2-7|.|TRBV15|.
CATSRGRGMTYEQYF
TGTGCCACCAGCAGAGGCCGAGGTATGACCTACGAGCAGTACTTC
>TRBJ2-5|.|TRBV5-1|.
CASSLLTGETQYF
TGCGCCAGCAGCTTGCTAACCGGAGAGACCCAGTACTTC
>TRBJ2-7|TRBD1|TRBV28|few
CASSLRPGDRGYYEQYF
TGTGCCAGCAGTTTACGCCCCGGGGACAGGGGTTACTACGAGCAGTACTTC
>TRBJ2-7|.|TRBV7-2|.
CASSPGLGLYEQYF
TGTGCCAGCAGCCCAGGGCTGGGGCTCTACGAGCAGTACTTC
>TRBJ1-5|.|TRBV21-1|.
CASILVGDRGRQGNQPQHF
TGTGCCAGCATCCTCGTTGGGGACAGGGGGCGTCAGGGCAATCAGCCCCAGCATTTT
>TRBJ2-7|TRBD2|TRBV28|.
CASSRGVAGVNEQYF
TGTGCCAGCAGCCGAGGGGTAGCGGGAGTCAACGAGCAGTACTTC
>TRBJ2-7|.|TRBV4-1|.
CASSQGQTSYEQYF
TGCGCCAGCAGCCAAGGACAGACCTCCTACGAGCAGTACTTC
>TRBJ1-5|.|TRBV6-5|.
CASSYTSHQPQHF
TGTGCCAGCAGTTACACGTCTCATCAGCCCCAGCATTTT
>TRBJ1-5|.|TRBV29-1|.
CSVVGPTEAQHF
TGCAGCGTTGTGGGTCCCACCGAAGCCCAGCATTTT
>TRBJ1-4|.|TRBV19|.
CASSIAGVNEKLFF
TGTGCCAGTAGTATTGCAGGGGTTAATGAAAAACTGTTTTTT
>TRBJ1-1|.|TRBV5-1|.
CASSLEGHGVEAFF
TGCGCCAGCAGCTTGGAGGGACACGGGGTTGAAGCTTTCTTT
>TRBJ2-1|.|TRBV2|.
CASSDASGSGNEQFF
TGTGCCAGCAGTGACGCATCCGGGAGCGGCAATGAGCAGTTCTTC
>TRBJ2-7|TRBD1|TRBV2|.
CASSRTGGYEQYF
TGTGCCAGCAGCCGGACAGGGGGCTACGAGCAGTACTTC
>TRBJ1-5|TRBD1|TRBV2|.
CASSEGQGAFQPQHF
TGTGCCAGCAGTGAGGGACAGGGGGCTTTTCAGCCCCAGCATTTT
>TRBJ2-6|.|TRBV5-1|.
CASSLVYGANVLTF
TGCGCCAGCAGCTTGGTATACGGAGCCAACGTCCTGACTTTC
>TRBJ2-7|TRBD1|TRBV7-2|once
CASSWGQGAYEQYF
TGTGCCAGCAGCTGGGGACAGGGGGCCTACGAGCAGTACTTC
>TRBJ2-3|TRBD2|TRBV5-8|.
CASSLGLAGGPYQNTQYF
TGTGCCAGCAGCTTAGGACTAGCGGGAGGGCCTTACCAAAATACGCAGTATTTT
>TRBJ1-1|.|TRBV7-9|.
CASTKLGTGNTEAFF
TGTGCCAGCACCAAATTGGGGACGGGGAACACTGAAGCTTTCTTT